Below are 21 T cell receptor beta chains sequenced from a single sample in a study of T cell responses to AZD1222 COVID-19 vaccine (dated by TCRdb to the early 2020s). The library was built by means of the immunoSEQ multiplex PCR assay. TCRdb carries this immuneACCESS record with in-frame sequences only. Its versions omit some clonotypes, under half of them owing to an unresolved V gene in the studies checked, with the rest unexplained. This sample has 60,000 to 75,000 clones in its table, and approximately 85% of those were observed once. In total, the top ten clones hold approximately 19% of the sample. The time point label corresponds to: baseline before first vaccination. The sequencing used peripheral blood, collected on day 0 of AZD1222 vaccination. These receptors were obtained from an adult in good health.

The gene calls are TRBV5-1 and TRBJ1-2, with a weak D call TRBD1 (6 bases). The CDR3 loop spans 13 amino acids. Germline loops: CDR1 SGHRS, CDR2 YFSETQ. Trimming took 0 bases from V and 8 from J, leaving 11 bases between them. The CDR3 sequence is CASSLAGALGYTF. CDR3 DNA: TGCGCCAGCAGCTTGGCAGGGGCGCTAGGCTACACCTTC.

This clone has only a few counts. The CDR3 reads CASSIARTEAFF. DNA for the CDR3: TGTGCCAGTAGTATAGCACGCACTGAAGCTTTCTTT. This rearrangement joins TRBV19 to TRBJ1-1; D not resolved. Germline V CDR1 and CDR2: LNHDA, SQIVND (reference sequence). This CDR3 has 12 amino acids. V was trimmed by 1 base and J by 4 bases, leaving 4 bases between them.

This clone was counted between two and nine times. The V and J genes are TRBV6-5 and TRBJ1-3; D possibly corresponds to TRBD1 (5 bases). Germline V CDR1 and CDR2: MNHEY, SVGAGI. The CDR3 spans 14 residues. The germline V and J ends were trimmed by 8 bases and 1 base, with 12 bases remaining between them. CDR3 bases: TGTGCCAGCGGCGGGGGAAGGTCTGGAAACACCATATATTTT. Its protein product is CASGGGRSGNTIYF.

The V gene is TRBV4-1, the J gene TRBJ2-4; 7 positions agree with TRBD2. The V and J ends lost 1 base and 2 bases, in that order; junction bases with no gene match: 5. The germline CDR1 and CDR2 sequences are MGHRA and YSYEKL. The CDR3 is made up of 16 amino acids. Here the CDR3 reads CASSQVGEGPKNIQYF. The DNA for the CDR3 is TGCGCCAGCAGCCAAGTGGGGGAGGGGCCCAAAAACATTCAGTACTTC.

The rearrangement uses TRBV10-2 and TRBJ1-3; no firm D call. Germline V lookup: CDR1 WSHSY, CDR2 SAAADI. This CDR3 contains 13 residues. Trimming removed 6 bases from V and 0 bases from J, with 6 bases in between. The CDR3 coding sequence is TGCGCCAGCAGGGGGAGCTCTGGAAACACCATATATTTT. Encoded protein: CASRGSSGNTIYF.

The rearrangement uses TRBV7-9 and TRBJ1-1; no clear D gene. The CDR3 has 14 amino acids. Germline-derived CDR1 and CDR2 are SEHNR and FQNEAQ (reference sequence). V gave up 5 bases and J gave up 4 bases, with 14 bases separating them. The DNA for the CDR3 is TGTGCCAGCAGCCTCGGCGGGGTGGGCACTGAAGCTTTCTTT. The encoded protein is CASSLGGVGTEAFF.

This chain connects TRBV6-5 to TRBJ2-3, with D possibly TRBD2 on 6 matching bases. Trimming took off 7 bases at V and 1 base at J, with 12 bases between the two ends. Germline V gene sequence: CDR1 MNHEY, CDR2 SVGAGI. This CDR3 contains 14 residues. CDR3 protein: CASTNGGRTDTQYF. CDR3 bases: TGTGCCAGCACCAACGGGGGTCGCACAGATACGCAGTATTTT.

The chain uses TRBV9 and TRBJ1-1; TRBD1 might be the D (5 bases). The germline V gene encodes CDR1 SGDLS and CDR2 YYNGEE. The CDR3 runs 16 residues. Trimming left V 0 bases short and J 2 bases short, with 14 bases between. The CDR3 sequence: CASSVGFGGDNTEAFF. The CDR3 DNA is TGTGCCAGCAGCGTAGGGTTTGGGGGGGATAACACTGAAGCTTTCTTT.

The chain employs TRBV9 and TRBJ2-3, with D perhaps matching TRBD2 (6 bases). Germline V gene lookup returns CDR1 SGDLS and CDR2 YYNGEE. Trimming shortened V by 6 bases and J by 2 bases, and 16 bases separated the two germline ends. The CDR3 covers 15 residues. The CDR3 region is CASTLEGFDTDTQYF. CDR3 sequence (DNA): TGTGCCAGCACCCTGGAGGGGTTTGACACAGATACGCAGTATTTT.

The V gene is TRBV19, the J gene TRBJ2-2, with D tentatively TRBD2 (5 bases). CDR1 is LNHDA, CDR2 SQIVND, per germline (reference sequence). The CDR3 contains 16 residues. V was clipped by 5 bases and J by 2 bases, with 15 bases between them. CDR3 sequence reads: CASSLDPGINTGELFF. CDR3 sequence (DNA): TGTGCCAGTAGTCTCGACCCCGGGATAAACACCGGGGAGCTGTTTTTT.

The chain links TRBV15 to TRBJ2-3; 10 bases line up with TRBD2. J gave up 2 bases and V 4 bases, and 12 bases lay outside the gene matches. The CDR3 is made up of 18 amino acids. Germline CDR1 LNHNV, CDR2 YYDKDF (reference sequence). Written as DNA, the CDR3 is TGTGCCACCAGCACAGGAAAGATAGCGGGGGGTTCCACAGATACGCAGTATTTT. This sequence encodes CATSTGKIAGGSTDTQYF.

This chain uses TRBV5-1 with TRBJ2-5; 12 nucleotides match TRBD2. This CDR3 is 18 amino acids long. Germline V gives CDR1 SGHRS, CDR2 YFSETQ. J was trimmed by 4 bases and V by 4 bases; bases with no gene match: 14. The CDR3 here is CASSKAVLAGGAGETQYF. CDR3 nucleotides: TGCGCCAGCAGCAAAGCCGTCCTAGCGGGGGGGGCGGGAGAGACCCAGTACTTC.

The chain combines TRBV7-9 with TRBJ1-3, with 7 bases identical to TRBD1. The CDR3 contains 14 residues. V shed 3 bases, J shed 5 bases, and the junction held 4 bases outside the gene matches. The V gene's germline CDR1 is SEHNR and CDR2 FQNEAQ (reference sequence). The CDR3 nucleotides are TGTGCCAGCAGCTTCGAGGGGGCACGAAACACCATATATTTT. This sequence encodes CASSFEGARNTIYF.

V is TRBV19 and J is TRBJ1-3, with D hard to call. Trimming removed 5 bases from V and 2 bases from J, with 4 bases in between. This CDR3 has 12 residues. CDR1 LNHDA and CDR2 SQIVND come from the germline V gene (reference sequence). The DNA for the CDR3 is TGTGCCAGTAGTGGGGCTGGAAACACCATATATTTT. It is translated as CASSGAGNTIYF.

The chain combines TRBV28 with TRBJ1-2; D not resolved. CDR3 length: 14 residues. Trimming removed 4 bases at V and 0 bases at J, with 9 bases between. CDR1 and CDR2 (germline): MDHEN, SYDVKM. CDR3 sequence: CASSSGSANYGYTF. The CDR3 DNA sequence: TGTGCCAGCAGTTCCGGGTCAGCTAACTATGGCTACACCTTC.

This clone appeared a few times. V and J are TRBV6-6 and TRBJ1-2; D unclear. Germline V gene lookup returns CDR1 MNHNY and CDR2 SVGAGI (reference sequence). Trimming stripped 7 bases from V and 4 bases from J, with 10 bases between. CDR3 size: 12 residues. The CDR3 bases are TGTGCCAGCAAGGCGGGTCTCTATGGCTACACCTTC. This translates into CASKAGLYGYTF.

The rearrangement links TRBV5-1 to TRBJ2-1, with D perhaps matching TRBD2 (7 bases). V was pared by 3 bases and J by 8 bases, with 18 bases between. This CDR3 contains 15 residues. Germline CDR1 SGHRS, CDR2 YFSETQ. CDR3 loop: CASSSTGGGDHEQFF. DNA of the CDR3: TGCGCCAGCAGCTCCACGGGGGGCGGGGACCATGAGCAGTTCTTC.

The CDR3, as DNA: TGTGCCAGCAGCCCCGGCACAGACTATGAACAGGGGGCTTTCTTT. This codes for CASSPGTDYEQGAFF. The chain carries TRBV13 and TRBJ1-1, with TRBD1 matching 7 bases. The trim removed 5 bases at V and 11 bases at J, leaving 17 bases unmatched. The CDR3 has 15 amino acids. Per germline, CDR1 PRHDT and CDR2 FYEKMQ (reference sequence).

V and J are TRBV2 and TRBJ1-6, with 9 nucleotides matching TRBD1. Germline CDR1 is SNHLY and CDR2 is FYNNEI. The CDR3 loop spans 15 amino acids. The J segment lost 5 bases and the V segment lost 8 bases, leaving 7 bases of the junction unmatched. CDR3 amino acids: CASALQGANNSPLHF. CDR3 sequence (DNA): TGTGCCAGCGCGTTACAGGGGGCAAATAATTCACCCCTCCACTTT.

The chain joins TRBV15 to TRBJ1-5; no reliable D call. Germline V gene lookup returns CDR1 LNHNV and CDR2 YYDKDF (reference sequence). The CDR3 runs to 16 residues. V lost 0 bases to trimming and J lost 5 bases, with 14 bases between them. CDR3 amino acids: CATSRETPRGDQPQHF. CDR3 in DNA: TGTGCCACCAGCAGAGAGACCCCCCGGGGAGATCAGCCCCAGCATTTT.

The J gene is TRBJ2-3, the V gene TRBV3-1 (or the pseudogene TRBV3-2), with D possibly called TRBD1 or TRBD2 (5 bases each). V lost 6 bases to trimming and J lost 6 bases, with 10 bases between them. Germline V CDR1 and CDR2: LGHDT, YNNKEL (reference sequence). This CDR3 is built from 12 residues. The CDR3 DNA follows: TGTGCCAGCAGGGGGGAGCTGGATACGCAGTATTTT. Its translation is CASRGELDTQYF.